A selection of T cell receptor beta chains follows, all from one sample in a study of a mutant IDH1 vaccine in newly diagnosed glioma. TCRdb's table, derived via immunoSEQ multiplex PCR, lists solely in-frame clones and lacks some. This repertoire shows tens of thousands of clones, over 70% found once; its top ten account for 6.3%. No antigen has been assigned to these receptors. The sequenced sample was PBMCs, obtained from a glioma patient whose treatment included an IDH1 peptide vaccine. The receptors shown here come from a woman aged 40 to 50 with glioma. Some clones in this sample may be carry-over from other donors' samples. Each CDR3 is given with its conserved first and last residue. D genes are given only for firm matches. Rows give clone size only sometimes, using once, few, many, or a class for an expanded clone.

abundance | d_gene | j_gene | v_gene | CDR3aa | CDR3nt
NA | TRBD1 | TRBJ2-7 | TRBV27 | CASKTTGTYEQYF | TGTGCCAGCAAAACGACAGGGACCTACGAGCAGTACTTC
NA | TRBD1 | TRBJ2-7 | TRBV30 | CAWHRGLYSYEQYF | TGTGCCTGGCACAGGGGGCTATACTCCTACGAGCAGTACTTC
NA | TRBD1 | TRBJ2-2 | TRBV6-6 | CASLGGTGHTGELFF | TGTGCCAGCTTAGGAGGGACAGGGCACACCGGGGAGCTGTTTTTT
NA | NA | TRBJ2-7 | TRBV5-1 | CASSLGDEQYF | TGCGCCAGCAGCTTGGGGGACGAGCAGTACTTC
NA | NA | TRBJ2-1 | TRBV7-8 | CASSLRGGGYEQFF | TGTGCCAGCAGCTTGAGGGGCGGGGGCTATGAGCAGTTCTTC
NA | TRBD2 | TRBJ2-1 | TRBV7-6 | CASSASSGSKNEQFF | TGTGCCAGCAGCGCCTCTAGCGGGAGCAAAAATGAGCAGTTCTTC
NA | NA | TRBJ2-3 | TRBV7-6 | CASTQQEGGDTQYF | TGTGCCAGCACCCAACAGGAAGGGGGAGATACGCAGTATTTT
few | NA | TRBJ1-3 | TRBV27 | CASRELGDSGNTIYF | TGTGCCAGCAGAGAACTGGGAGACTCTGGAAACACCATATATTTT
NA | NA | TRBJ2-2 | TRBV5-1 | CASSPRLGRTGELFF | TGCGCCAGCAGCCCGAGGCTGGGGAGGACCGGGGAGCTGTTTTTT
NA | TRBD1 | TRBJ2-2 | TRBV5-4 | CASRFDRGRGGELFF | TGTGCCAGCAGATTCGACAGGGGGCGCGGCGGGGAGCTGTTTTTT
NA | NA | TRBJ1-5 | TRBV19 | CASRPVGQPQHF | TGTGCCAGTAGACCAGTAGGTCAGCCCCAGCATTTT
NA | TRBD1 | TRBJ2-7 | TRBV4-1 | CASSQVGTGMNEQYF | TGCGCCAGCAGCCAAGTGGGGACAGGGATGAACGAGCAGTACTTC
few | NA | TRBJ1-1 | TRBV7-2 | CASSWQGRTKAFF | TGTGCCAGCAGCTGGCAGGGACGTACGAAAGCTTTCTTT
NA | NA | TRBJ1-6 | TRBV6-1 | CASSGRSYNSPLHF | TGTGCCAGCAGTGGTCGCTCCTATAATTCACCCCTCCACTTT
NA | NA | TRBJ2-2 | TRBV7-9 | CASSLPVGSTGELFF | TGTGCCAGCAGCCTCCCCGTGGGGAGCACCGGGGAGCTGTTTTTT
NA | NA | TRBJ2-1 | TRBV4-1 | CASSQDQGSNEQFF | TGCGCCAGCAGCCAAGATCAGGGCTCCAATGAGCAGTTCTTC
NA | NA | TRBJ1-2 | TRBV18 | CASSPDRGSYGYTF | TGTGCCAGCTCACCGGATCGGGGCAGCTATGGCTACACCTTC
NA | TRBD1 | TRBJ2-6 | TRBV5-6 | CASRQTGVREVGANVLTF | TGTGCCAGCAGACAAACAGGGGTCAGGGAAGTTGGGGCCAACGTCCTGACTTTC
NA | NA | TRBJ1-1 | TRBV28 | CASRTRSKAEAFF | TGTGCCAGCCGCACGAGGTCGAAGGCTGAAGCTTTCTTT
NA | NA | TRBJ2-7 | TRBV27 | CASSRRQGPSSYEQYF | TGTGCCAGCAGCAGACGCCAGGGACCCAGCTCCTACGAGCAGTACTTC
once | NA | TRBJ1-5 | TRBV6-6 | CASSYPLAGEAQPQHF | TGTGCCAGCAGTTACCCCCTGGCAGGGGAGGCTCAGCCCCAGCATTTT
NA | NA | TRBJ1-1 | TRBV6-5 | CASSYSGAWDTEAFF | TGTGCCAGCAGTTACTCCGGGGCCTGGGACACTGAAGCTTTCTTT
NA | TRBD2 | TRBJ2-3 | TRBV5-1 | CASSLAISGSTDTQYF | TGCGCCAGCAGCTTGGCGATTAGCGGGAGCACAGATACGCAGTATTTT
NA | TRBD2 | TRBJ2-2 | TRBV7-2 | CASSLSLAGIPGELFF | TGTGCCAGCAGCTTGAGCCTAGCGGGGATCCCCGGGGAGCTGTTTTTT
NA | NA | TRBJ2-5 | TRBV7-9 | CASSLVQTPETQYF | TGTGCCAGCAGCTTGGTACAGACTCCGGAGACCCAGTACTTC
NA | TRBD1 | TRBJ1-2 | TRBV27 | CASSLIQGDAWGYTF | TGTGCCAGCAGTTTAATACAGGGGGATGCCTGGGGCTACACCTTC
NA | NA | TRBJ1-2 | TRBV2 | CASNEGDTTNYGYTF | TGTGCCAGCAATGAAGGGGACACGACTAACTATGGCTACACCTTC
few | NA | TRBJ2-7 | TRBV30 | CAWSPQTYEQYF | TGTGCCTGGAGTCCTCAGACGTACGAGCAGTACTTC
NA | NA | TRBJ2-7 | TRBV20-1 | CSAGTTYEQYF | TGCAGTGCTGGGACCACCTACGAGCAGTACTTC
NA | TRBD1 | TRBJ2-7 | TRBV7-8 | CASSPMTGGSSYEQYF | TGTGCCAGCAGCCCGATGACAGGGGGCTCCTCCTACGAGCAGTACTTC
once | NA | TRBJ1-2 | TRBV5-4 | CASSLFRTYGYTF | TGTGCCAGCAGCTTGTTCAGGACCTATGGCTACACCTTC
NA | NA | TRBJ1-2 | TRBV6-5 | CASTPRAQIYGYTF | TGTGCCAGCACCCCCCGGGCACAGATCTATGGCTACACCTTC